Detailed here is one T cell receptor (beta chain). Sequencing was performed with immunoSEQ multiplex PCR; in TCRdb, only in-frame clones are kept and a portion is missing. The sample lists some 350,000 clones, around 87% seen once, with less than 6% in the top ten. The entry originates in a study of blood T cell repertoires in COVID-19. Study-wide context: From T cells, B-cell-depleted T cells, or PBMCs came the material, which was cDNA or gDNA.

CDR3 size: 13 residues. CDR1 and CDR2 from the germline V gene are SGHNT and YYREEE (reference sequence). The germline V and J ends were trimmed by 4 bases and 2 bases, with 10 bases remaining between them. V is TRBV5-4 and J is TRBJ2-7; possible D gene TRBD1, 6 bases. The sample comprised PBMCs or T cells enriched from blood (not recorded which). The TCR originated in a woman in her 30s who had recovered from COVID-19. The CDR3 spells CASSPGHPYEQYF. Written as DNA, the CDR3 is TGTGCCAGCAGCCCGGGACACCCCTACGAGCAGTACTTC.